One TCR beta chain is described in this entry. It was with a sample-barcoded 5' primer and a J-beta primer mix that a second PCR of roughly 7 to 11 cycles was run. TCRdb re-derived calls from the 5' RACE reads in MiXCR, one entry per CDR3 protein. The sample shows over 500,000 distinct CDR3 sequences, under 65% of them seen only once. These data come from a study of blood T cells in healthy people across ages. The source is a woman over 75 in good health. Input material: blood.

CDR3 nucleotides: TGTGCCAGCAGCCCAAACGACAGGGGGCATGGCTACACCTTC. The encoded protein is CASSPNDRGHGYTF. The chain has TRBV12-3 or TRBV12-4 and TRBJ1-2; 10 bases fit TRBD1. The V gene end was trimmed by 6 bases and the J gene end by 6 bases; junction bases not matched to a gene: 7. The CDR3 is 14 amino acids.